The 27 T cell receptor beta chains reported below all come from one sample, sequenced in a study of cytomegalovirus exposure and HLA in healthy donors. Primers: 60 Vbeta forward and 13 Jbeta reverse. TCRdb's table, derived via immunoSEQ multiplex PCR, lists solely in-frame clones and lacks some. There are over 150,000 clones in the sample; around 73% occur only once, and approximately 5.4% lies in the top ten. The sample comprised PBMCs. These receptors originate from a woman aged 18-35 years in good health and CMV-seropositive.

The chain employs TRBV7-2 and TRBJ1-1, with D unresolved. The length of the CDR3 is 13 residues. V lost 3 bases and J 1 base, leaving 6 bases between the germline ends. CDR1 is SGHTA, CDR2 FQGNSA, per germline. The CDR3 DNA reads as TGTGCCAGCAGCTTTTCTACGAACACTGAAGCTTTCTTT. This encodes CASSFSTNTEAFF.

The V call is TRBV28, the J call TRBJ2-7; D may be TRBD1 (5 bases). This CDR3 is 11 amino acids long. Germline loops: CDR1 MDHEN, CDR2 SYDVKM. With 4 bases removed from V and 4 bases from J, the gap between germline ends came to 5 bases. The DNA of the CDR3 is TGTGCCAGCAGTTCAGGGTACGAGCAGTACTTC. Translation: CASSSGYEQYF. Full variable domain (remainder filled in from reference TRBV28 and TRBJ2-7): DVKVTQSSRYLVKRTGEKVFLECVQDMDHENMFWYRQDPGLGLRLIYFSYDVKMKEKGDIPEGYSVSREKKERFSLILESASTNQTSMYLCASSSGYEQYFGPGTRLTVT.

This clone was detected once. This rearrangement joins TRBV7-2 to TRBJ2-3; no clear D. Trimming took off 3 bases at V and 0 bases at J, with 19 bases between the two ends. This CDR3 has 18 amino acids. Germline CDR1 is SGHTA and CDR2 is FQGNSA. Here the CDR3 reads CASSFSLGFPSSTDTQYF. CDR3 nucleotide sequence: TGTGCCAGCAGCTTTAGTCTAGGCTTCCCTTCTAGCACAGATACGCAGTATTTT.

A few counts support this clone. This chain connects TRBV2 to TRBJ1-1; 8 positions agree with TRBD1. The CDR3 spans 14 residues. Trimming cost V 7 bases and J 4 bases; bases outside gene matches: 8. Germline V gene lookup returns CDR1 SNHLY and CDR2 FYNNEI. The DNA for the CDR3 is TGTGCCAGCACTCCCAGGGGGCCTGGCACTGAAGCTTTCTTT. Protein product: CASTPRGPGTEAFF.

The chain links TRBV6-1 to TRBJ2-3; TRBD2 might be the D (6 bases). V lost 5 bases and J 0 bases, leaving 12 bases between the germline ends. Germline-derived CDR1 and CDR2 are MNHNS and SASEGT. This CDR3 has 15 residues. The CDR3 reads CASSHPGLSTDTQYF. CDR3 sequence (DNA): TGTGCCAGCAGTCATCCGGGACTTAGCACAGATACGCAGTATTTT.

The chain uses TRBV7-9 and TRBJ1-6; 7 bases align to TRBD1. There are 15 residues in the CDR3. Germline CDR1 is SEHNR and CDR2 is FQNEAQ (reference sequence). V lost 5 bases to trimming and J lost 2 bases; unmatched junction nucleotides: 3. The DNA of the CDR3 is TGTGCCAGCAGCCCGGGGACAGCCTATAATTCACCCCTCCACTTT. It specifies CASSPGTAYNSPLHF. The variable domain in full, completed from reference TRBV7-9 and TRBJ1-6, reads DTGVSQNPRHKITKRGQNVTFRCDPISEHNRLYWYRQTLGQGPEFLTYFQNEAQLEKSRLLSDRFSAERPKGSFSTLEIQRTEQGDSAMYLCASSPGTAYNSPLHFGNGTRLTVT.

The chain couples TRBV5-1 to TRBJ2-1; 12 nucleotides line up with TRBD2. The germline gives CDR1 SGHRS, CDR2 YFSETQ. The CDR3 sequence is 15 residues long. J lost 4 bases, V lost 2 bases, and 1 base had no gene match. The CDR3 sequence: CASSLLAGGYNEQFF. The CDR3, as DNA: TGCGCCAGCAGCTTACTAGCGGGGGGATACAATGAGCAGTTCTTC.

The chain has TRBV6-5 and TRBJ1-2; D perhaps matches TRBD1 (6 bases). The CDR3 length is 12 residues. Trimming shortened V by 4 bases and J by 4 bases, and 7 bases separated the two germline ends. Germline assignment: CDR1 MNHEY and CDR2 SVGAGI. The CDR3 protein is CASSSTGYGYTF. The CDR3 nucleotides read TGTGCCAGCAGTTCGACAGGCTATGGCTACACCTTC.

The chain's CDR3 is CASSTLADPYNEQFF. In DNA form, the CDR3 reads TGTGCCAGCAGTACACTAGCGGATCCCTACAATGAGCAGTTCTTC. The chain joins TRBV6-4 to TRBJ2-1, with 8 positions matching TRBD2. This CDR3 contains 15 residues. Germline CDR1 is MRHNA and CDR2 is SNTAGT. V lost 5 bases, J lost 2 bases, and 5 bases stayed unmatched.

A single count supports this clone. This chain connects TRBV6-4 to TRBJ1-6; TRBD1 matches at 7 bases. Looked up from germline, CDR1 is MRHNA and CDR2 is SNTAGT. V shed 0 bases, J shed 8 bases, and the junction held 4 bases outside the gene matches. CDR3 length: 15 amino acids. CDR3 protein: CASSDSQGRHSPLHF. CDR3 DNA sequence: TGTGCCAGCAGTGACTCACAGGGGAGGCATTCACCCCTCCACTTT.

The chain joins TRBV28 to TRBJ2-7, with D possibly TRBD2 on 6 matching bases. The V end lost 6 bases, the J end lost 4 bases, and 10 bases lay between the germline ends. The CDR3 has 12 amino acids. Germline values: CDR1 MDHEN, CDR2 SYDVKM. The CDR3 region is CASRRGTYEQYF. The CDR3 coding sequence is TGTGCCAGCAGACGGGGGACGTACGAGCAGTACTTC. The full variable domain, in which reference TRBV28 and TRBJ2-7 provide the parts outside the CDR3, is DVKVTQSSRYLVKRTGEKVFLECVQDMDHENMFWYRQDPGLGLRLIYFSYDVKMKEKGDIPEGYSVSREKKERFSLILESASTNQTSMYLCASRRGTYEQYFGPGTRLTVT.

This clone occurred once. One junction end does not reproduce the germline sequence, and a read error may be involved. The chain combines TRBV7-9 with TRBJ1-1; no definite D call. CDR3 size: 12 residues. Per germline, CDR1 SEHNR and CDR2 FQNEAQ (reference sequence). CDR3 nucleotide sequence: TGTTCCAGCAGCTTCGGAGACACTGAAGCTTTCTTT. Translation gives CSSSFGDTEAFF.

The J gene is TRBJ2-7, the V gene TRBV18, with TRBD1 matching over 7 bases. V gave up 3 bases and J gave up 5 bases; unmatched junction bases: 4. CDR1 KGHSH and CDR2 LQKENI come from the germline V gene. The CDR3 sequence is 13 residues long. CDR3 sequence (DNA): TGTGCCAGCTCACCGGGTCAGGGGGACGAGCAGTACTTC. This encodes CASSPGQGDEQYF.

The chain combines TRBV11-2 with TRBJ2-7; 9 bases are a match to TRBD2. Germline CDR1 SGHAT, CDR2 FQNNGV. V dropped 1 base and J dropped 6; count of bases not matched to a gene: 10. This CDR3 comprises 16 residues. CDR3 nucleotides: TGTGCCAGCAGCTTAGCTAGCGGGGTCGTAGGCGTCGAGCAGTACTTC. It encodes CASSLASGVVGVEQYF. Supplemented by reference TRBV11-2 and TRBJ2-7, the full variable domain reads EAGVAQSPRYKIIEKRQSVAFWCNPISGHATLYWYQQILGQGPKLLIQFQNNGVVDDSQLPKDRFSAERLKGVDSTLKIQPAKLEDSAVYLCASSLASGVVGVEQYFGPGTRLTVT.

The chain links TRBV5-8 to TRBJ2-1; TRBD1 matches at 7 bases. The germline CDR1 and CDR2 sequences are SGHTS and YDEGEE. The CDR3 loop spans 14 amino acids. Germline trimming cut 7 bases from V and 3 bases from J; bases unmatched to any gene: 7. The CDR3 loop reads CASQGTVIYNEQFF. In DNA form, the CDR3 reads TGTGCCAGCCAAGGGACAGTTATCTACAATGAGCAGTTCTTC.

This clone was counted between two and nine times. This chain joins TRBV7-2 and TRBJ2-7; TRBD2 agrees at 8 bases. V was clipped by 1 base and J by 0 bases; unmatched bases: 2. The V gene's germline CDR1 is SGHTA and CDR2 FQGNSA. The CDR3 runs to 15 residues. CDR3 nucleotide sequence: TGTGCCAGCAGCTTAGGGCGGGGGGCCTCCTACGAGCAGTACTTC. Its translation is CASSLGRGASYEQYF.

The J gene is TRBJ2-3, the V gene TRBV18; perhaps TRBD2 as D (7 bases). Germline loops: CDR1 KGHSH, CDR2 LQKENI. The CDR3 length is 16 residues. The germline V and J ends were trimmed by 2 bases and 2 bases, with 14 bases remaining between them. CDR3 sequence (DNA): TGTGCCAGCTCACCAGTCCGGGGGGACACCACAGATACGCAGTATTTT. Translation gives CASSPVRGDTTDTQYF. Looking up the rest from reference TRBV18 and TRBJ2-3 gives the full variable domain: NAGVMQNPRHLVRRRGQEARLRCSPMKGHSHVYWYRQLPEEGLKFMVYLQKENIIDESGMPKERFSAEFPKEGPSILRIQQVVRGDSAAYFCASSPVRGDTTDTQYFGPGTRLTVL.

The V call is TRBV5-1, the J call TRBJ2-5; 9 nucleotides agree with TRBD1. The better agreement between TRBJ2-7 and the DNA end casts doubt on the J call. The CDR3 spans 15 residues. The germline gives CDR1 SGHRS, CDR2 YFSETQ. The CDR3 nucleotides read TGCGCCAGCAGCTTGGGGACAGGGGTTGTATCCGAGCAGTACTTC. Encoded protein: CASSLGTGVVSEQYF.

The genes are TRBV6-6 and TRBJ1-3; D is unclear. The germline gives CDR1 MNHNY, CDR2 SVGAGI (reference sequence). Trimming stripped 6 bases from V and 0 bases from J, with 9 bases between. The CDR3 extends over 14 amino acids. The CDR3 here is CASRIGLSGNTIYF. CDR3 coding DNA: TGTGCCAGCAGGATAGGACTCTCTGGAAACACCATATATTTT.

The V call is TRBV30, the J call TRBJ2-3; 8 bases are shared with TRBD2. This CDR3 region has 12 residues. V trimming: 6 bases; J trimming: 4 bases; junction bases outside the gene matches: 3. Germline values: CDR1 GTSNPN, CDR2 SVGIG (reference sequence). CDR3 DNA: TGTGCCTGTATTAGCGGGGCAGATACGCAGTATTTT. This encodes CACISGADTQYF. The variable domain in full, completed from reference TRBV30 and TRBJ2-3, reads SQTIHQWPATLVQPVGSPLSLECTVEGTSNPNLYWYRQAAGRGLQLLFYSVGIGQISSEVPQNLSASRPQDRQFILSSKKLLLSDSGFYLCACISGADTQYFGPGTRLTVL.

J is TRBJ1-2 and V is TRBV2; D may be TRBD1 (6 bases). V dropped 3 bases and J dropped 1 base, with 12 bases sitting between them. The CDR3 consists of 15 residues. The germline V gene has CDR1 SNHLY and CDR2 FYNNEI. CDR3 region: CASSDRQAGNYGYTF. Written as DNA, the CDR3 is TGTGCCAGCAGTGATAGACAGGCGGGTAACTATGGCTACACCTTC.

In this sample, this clone turned up a few times. The chain recombines TRBV5-4 with TRBJ2-5; no clear D gene. The CDR3 spans 13 residues. The ends were cut back, 7 bases at V and 4 bases at J, with 14 bases in the middle. Germline CDR1 SGHNT, CDR2 YYREEE (reference sequence). The CDR3 nucleotides read TGTGCCAGCCACCTGCTAGAAGGAGAGACCCAGTACTTC. Protein product: CASHLLEGETQYF.

The chain recombines TRBV6-1 with TRBJ1-1; D might be TRBD1 (5 bases). Between the trimmed V and J ends, which lost 5 bases and 7 bases, there was a span of 14 bases. Per the germline V gene, CDR1 is MNHNS and CDR2 is SASEGT. CDR3 length: 13 amino acids. CDR3 loop: CASSPRQTSEAFF. The CDR3 bases are TGTGCCAGCAGTCCCCGACAGACCAGTGAAGCTTTCTTT.

The V and J genes are TRBV29-1 and TRBJ2-5, with D maybe TRBD1 (5 bases). CDR1 and CDR2 (germline): SQVTM, ANQGSEA. The V end was cut by 4 bases, the J end by 5 bases, with 11 bases between. The CDR3 consists of 12 residues. DNA for the CDR3: TGCAGCGTTGGATCAGGGTGGGAGACCCAGTACTTC. Protein: CSVGSGWETQYF. Drawing the rest from reference TRBV29-1 and TRBJ2-5, the complete variable domain is SAVISQKPSRDICQRGTSLTIQCQVDSQVTMMFWYRQQPGQSLTLIATANQGSEATYESGFVIDKFPISRPNLTFSTLTVSNMSPEDSSIYLCSVGSGWETQYFGPGTRLLVL.

The V call is TRBV20-1, the J call TRBJ2-1; D uncertain. CDR1 is DFQATT, CDR2 SNEGSKA, per germline (reference sequence). Trimming removed 6 bases from V and 0 bases from J, with 3 bases in between. CDR3 size: 11 residues. CDR3 region: CSALSYNEQFF. For the CDR3, the DNA is TGCAGTGCCCTCTCCTACAATGAGCAGTTCTTC.

This clone has more than one count but fewer than ten. The chain employs TRBV7-3 and TRBJ2-4; 11 positions match TRBD2. With V trimmed by 5 bases and J by 3 bases, 6 bases remained unmatched. The CDR3 is 16 amino acids. Germline V gene lookup returns CDR1 SGHTA and CDR2 FQGTGA. CDR3 sequence (DNA): TGTGCCAGCAGCCTTAGCGGGGGGGCGAGCAAAAACATTCAGTACTTC. Translated: CASSLSGGASKNIQYF.

The CDR3 protein is CASSQDRGMNTEAFF. The CDR3 DNA reads TGTGCCAGCAGCCAGGACAGGGGCATGAACACTGAAGCTTTCTTT. The rearrangement joins TRBV7-2 to TRBJ1-1; 9 nucleotides align to TRBD1. The germline CDR1 and CDR2 sequences are SGHTA and FQGNSA. V trimming: 5 bases; J trimming: 0 bases; junction bases outside the gene matches: 4. The CDR3 is 15 residues long.